A selection of T cell receptor beta chains follows, all from one sample in a study of blood T cell repertoires in COVID-19. Profiled with immunoSEQ multiplex PCR; TCRdb holds only in-frame clones, not every one. The sample shows a few hundred thousand clones, under 90% of them seen only once. The specimen sequenced was PBMCs or T cells enriched from blood (not recorded which). Receptors were obtained from a woman aged 18-29 years who had recovered from COVID-19. CDR3s include the opening cysteine and the closing phenylalanine or tryptophan. A D gene is named only where the DNA matches it firmly. Size values are once, few and many counts, or a class for expanded clones, and some rows have none.

v_gene: TRBV27; d_gene: TRBD2; abundance: NA; j_gene: TRBJ2-3; CDR3nt: TGTGCCAGCCGTCGGCTTGCTAGCGGGAGGGCAGATACGCAGTATTTT; CDR3aa: CASRRLASGRADTQYF
v_gene: TRBV19; d_gene: TRBD1; abundance: NA; j_gene: TRBJ1-4; CDR3nt: TGTGCCAGTAAGCAACAGGGGGCGGGAGAAAAACTGTTTTTT; CDR3aa: CASKQQGAGEKLFF
v_gene: TRBV10-3; d_gene: NA; abundance: NA; j_gene: TRBJ2-7; CDR3nt: TGTGCCATCAACCCGTCGGGGGGCGTCTACGAGCAGTACTTC; CDR3aa: CAINPSGGVYEQYF
v_gene: TRBV28; d_gene: NA; abundance: NA; j_gene: TRBJ1-2; CDR3nt: TGTGCCAGCAGCCGACAGAGGAGCTACACCTTC; CDR3aa: CASSRQRSYTF
v_gene: TRBV10-3; d_gene: NA; abundance: NA; j_gene: TRBJ1-4; CDR3nt: TGTGCCATCAGTGAGCTCCTCGGGGTCGGTGGTGAAAAACTGTTTTTT; CDR3aa: CAISELLGVGGEKLFF
v_gene: TRBV11-2; d_gene: NA; abundance: NA; j_gene: TRBJ1-2; CDR3nt: TGTGCCAGCAGCTTGCCAGGACAGAACTATGGCTACACCTTC; CDR3aa: CASSLPGQNYGYTF
v_gene: TRBV4-1; d_gene: NA; abundance: NA; j_gene: TRBJ2-1; CDR3nt: TGCGCCAGCAGCCAAGTACAGGGATCCTACAATGAGCAGTTCTTC; CDR3aa: CASSQVQGSYNEQFF
v_gene: TRBV30; d_gene: NA; abundance: NA; j_gene: TRBJ1-5; CDR3nt: TGTGCCTGGAGTAGCACAGCCAATCAGCCCCAGCATTTT; CDR3aa: CAWSSTANQPQHF
v_gene: TRBV12-3/TRBV12-4; d_gene: TRBD1; abundance: NA; j_gene: TRBJ1-2; CDR3nt: TGTGCCAGCAGTTTCCAGGGGGCGAGAGGCTACACCTTC; CDR3aa: CASSFQGARGYTF
v_gene: TRBV10-1; d_gene: TRBD1; abundance: NA; j_gene: TRBJ1-1; CDR3nt: TGCGCCAGCAGCAGGACAGGGGGCCTTGAAGCTTTCTTT; CDR3aa: CASSRTGGLEAFF
v_gene: TRBV19; d_gene: NA; abundance: NA; j_gene: TRBJ1-4; CDR3nt: TGTGCCAGTAGTATTCAGGGTCATAATGAAAAACTGTTTTTT; CDR3aa: CASSIQGHNEKLFF
v_gene: TRBV7-7; d_gene: NA; abundance: NA; j_gene: TRBJ1-6; CDR3nt: TGTGCTAGCAGCCCGGGGGGGTTTAATTCACCCCTCCACTTT; CDR3aa: CASSPGGFNSPLHF
v_gene: TRBV27; d_gene: NA; abundance: few; j_gene: TRBJ1-3; CDR3nt: TGTGCCAGCAGTTTATCGGGGCGCGGGGACAACACCATATATTTT; CDR3aa: CASSLSGRGDNTIYF
v_gene: TRBV5-1; d_gene: TRBD2; abundance: NA; j_gene: TRBJ2-7; CDR3nt: TGCGCCAGCAGCCCAGGGACTAGCGGGAGCCCCGGTTCCTACGAGCAGTACTTC; CDR3aa: CASSPGTSGSPGSYEQYF
v_gene: TRBV27; d_gene: NA; abundance: NA; j_gene: TRBJ1-1; CDR3nt: TGTGCCAGCAGTTCCCCCGGGTCACCTGAAGCTTTCTTT; CDR3aa: CASSSPGSPEAFF
v_gene: TRBV6-5; d_gene: NA; abundance: many; j_gene: TRBJ1-2; CDR3nt: TGTGCCAGCACCATTAATAACAGGTCACCGACCGGCTACACCTTC; CDR3aa: CASTINNRSPTGYTF
v_gene: TRBV21-1; d_gene: NA; abundance: NA; j_gene: TRBJ2-7; CDR3nt: TGTGCCAGCACCCTTCGGAGCTGGAAAAGCGAGCAGTACTTC; CDR3aa: CASTLRSWKSEQYF
v_gene: TRBV5-1; d_gene: NA; abundance: NA; j_gene: TRBJ1-4; CDR3nt: TGCGCCAGCAGCTTGGGACACAGAAATGAAAAACTGTTTTTT; CDR3aa: CASSLGHRNEKLFF
v_gene: TRBV6-5; d_gene: TRBD1; abundance: once; j_gene: TRBJ1-4; CDR3nt: TGTGCCAGCGGACAGGACTTTGCAACTAATGAAAAACTGTTTTTT; CDR3aa: CASGQDFATNEKLFF
v_gene: TRBV27; d_gene: TRBD1; abundance: NA; j_gene: TRBJ2-1; CDR3nt: TGTGCCAGCAGTTCAACCGGGACAGGGGAGTTCTTC; CDR3aa: CASSSTGTGEFF
v_gene: TRBV12-3/TRBV12-4; d_gene: TRBD2; abundance: NA; j_gene: TRBJ2-1; CDR3nt: TGTGCCAGCAGTTTAACGGGAGGGGAGCAGTTCTTC; CDR3aa: CASSLTGGEQFF
v_gene: TRBV6-5; d_gene: NA; abundance: NA; j_gene: TRBJ1-5; CDR3nt: TGTGCCAGCGGTCTAGGGGCGCCGGGCAATCAGCCCCAGCATTTT; CDR3aa: CASGLGAPGNQPQHF
v_gene: TRBV14; d_gene: NA; abundance: NA; j_gene: TRBJ1-2; CDR3nt: TGTGCCAGCAGCCAAGTAATAAACTATGGCTACACCTTC; CDR3aa: CASSQVINYGYTF
v_gene: TRBV7-9; d_gene: NA; abundance: once; j_gene: TRBJ1-1; CDR3nt: TGTGCCAGCAGCTTAGCAGGGGCCAGCTCTGAAGCTTTCTTT; CDR3aa: CASSLAGASSEAFF
v_gene: TRBV7-9; d_gene: TRBD2; abundance: NA; j_gene: TRBJ2-7; CDR3nt: TGTGCCAGCAGCTTAGAGGTCGGGCTAGCGGGCGAGCAGTACTTC; CDR3aa: CASSLEVGLAGEQYF
v_gene: TRBV5-4; d_gene: TRBD1; abundance: NA; j_gene: TRBJ1-2; CDR3nt: TGTGCCAGCAGCTTGGGACAGGGAGGTTCGTATGGCTACACCTTC; CDR3aa: CASSLGQGGSYGYTF
v_gene: TRBV7-3; d_gene: TRBD1; abundance: few; j_gene: TRBJ2-3; CDR3nt: TGTGCCAGCAGCCTACCCACAGGGGGCATGGGCACAGATACGCAGTATTTT; CDR3aa: CASSLPTGGMGTDTQYF
v_gene: TRBV6-6; d_gene: NA; abundance: NA; j_gene: TRBJ1-1; CDR3nt: TGTGCCAGCGTCCGGAACACTGAAGCTTTCTTT; CDR3aa: CASVRNTEAFF
v_gene: TRBV5-1; d_gene: TRBD1; abundance: NA; j_gene: TRBJ1-2; CDR3nt: TGCGCCAGCAGCTTTGGGACAGTAGGCTATGGCTACACCTTC; CDR3aa: CASSFGTVGYGYTF
v_gene: TRBV28; d_gene: TRBD1; abundance: once; j_gene: TRBJ1-1; CDR3nt: TGTGCCAGCAGTGGGACAGGGGTACGTCGCACTGAAGCTTTCTTT; CDR3aa: CASSGTGVRRTEAFF
v_gene: TRBV2; d_gene: NA; abundance: NA; j_gene: TRBJ1-1; CDR3nt: TGTGCCAGCACAGGGTTGAACACTGAAGCTTTCTTT; CDR3aa: CASTGLNTEAFF
v_gene: TRBV3-1/TRBV3-2; d_gene: NA; abundance: once; j_gene: TRBJ1-1; CDR3nt: TGTGCCAGCAGCCAAGGTCCCGGCCCGGGGTTTGGCACTGAAGCTTTCTTT; CDR3aa: CASSQGPGPGFGTEAFF
v_gene: TRBV7-9; d_gene: NA; abundance: NA; j_gene: TRBJ1-1; CDR3nt: TGTGCCAGCAGCACCCAACAGTGGAACACTGAAGCTTTCTTT; CDR3aa: CASSTQQWNTEAFF
v_gene: TRBV14; d_gene: NA; abundance: NA; j_gene: TRBJ2-7; CDR3nt: TGTGCCAGCAGCCAAGTGGCAGGGCTCCAAGTGGAGCAGTACTTC; CDR3aa: CASSQVAGLQVEQYF
v_gene: TRBV11-3; d_gene: TRBD1; abundance: NA; j_gene: TRBJ1-1; CDR3nt: TGTGCCAGCAGCGGGGGACAGCGAGAAGCTTTCTTT; CDR3aa: CASSGGQREAFF
v_gene: TRBV5-1; d_gene: NA; abundance: NA; j_gene: TRBJ2-3; CDR3nt: TGCGCCAGCAGCTCGACTGGACAGACCACAGATACGCAGTATTTT; CDR3aa: CASSSTGQTTDTQYF
v_gene: TRBV5-1; d_gene: NA; abundance: NA; j_gene: TRBJ2-2; CDR3nt: TGCGCCAGCAGCCCTAGTCGAGCGGGGAACACCGGGGAGCTGTTTTTT; CDR3aa: CASSPSRAGNTGELFF
v_gene: TRBV18; d_gene: TRBD2; abundance: once; j_gene: TRBJ2-3; CDR3nt: TGTGCCAGCTCAACAGGGACTAGCGGGGGGAATACGCAGTATTTT; CDR3aa: CASSTGTSGGNTQYF
v_gene: TRBV5-4; d_gene: NA; abundance: NA; j_gene: TRBJ2-7; CDR3nt: TGTGCCAGCAGCTTGGTGCACATCGACGAGCAGTACTTC; CDR3aa: CASSLVHIDEQYF
v_gene: TRBV5-1; d_gene: NA; abundance: NA; j_gene: TRBJ1-1; CDR3nt: TGCGCCAGCAGCTCTTGGGCGAACACTGAAGCTTTCTTT; CDR3aa: CASSSWANTEAFF
v_gene: TRBV7-9; d_gene: NA; abundance: many; j_gene: TRBJ1-1; CDR3nt: TGTGCCAGCAGCTTAGGCTACCTGAACACTGAAGCTTTCTTT; CDR3aa: CASSLGYLNTEAFF